One sample yielded the 25 T cell receptor beta chains listed below, sequenced in a study of blood T cell repertoires in COVID-19. TCRdb's table, derived via immunoSEQ multiplex PCR, lists solely in-frame clones and lacks some. The table lists around 260,000 clones, 85% to 90% of them singletons. Sequenced input: peripheral blood. The receptors were gathered from a woman aged 55-70 years with COVID-19, enrolled during active disease.

The CDR3: CATSRDLGGLGQPQHF. As DNA, the CDR3 is TGTGCCACCAGCAGAGATTTAGGGGGCTTAGGTCAGCCCCAGCATTTT. V gene TRBV15 combines with J gene TRBJ1-5, with 7 positions matching TRBD1. V was pared by 0 bases and J by 6 bases, with 8 bases of the junction left unmatched. Germline loops: CDR1 LNHNV, CDR2 YYDKDF (reference sequence). The CDR3 sequence is 16 residues long.

V usage is TRBV24-1 and J usage is TRBJ1-1; D possibly corresponds to TRBD1 (5 bases). Trimming removed 3 bases from V and 3 bases from J, with 10 bases in between. The CDR3 spans 14 residues. CDR1 is KGHDR and CDR2 is SFDVKD in the germline V gene. The CDR3 sequence: CATSDGAGYTEAFF. The CDR3 nucleotides read TGTGCCACCAGTGATGGGGCAGGGTACACTGAAGCTTTCTTT.

This clone was observed once. Other DNA sequences in the same sample also yield this CDR3. The chain couples TRBV28 to TRBJ1-1; D remains ambiguous. V lost 3 bases to trimming and J lost 4 bases, with 3 bases between them. Germline CDR1 is MDHEN and CDR2 is SYDVKM. The CDR3 spans 11 residues. CDR3 in DNA: TGTGCCAGCAGTTTGAGCACTGAAGCTTTCTTT. Translating gives CASSLSTEAFF.

The chain employs TRBV3-1 (or the pseudogene TRBV3-2) and TRBJ1-1; 8 nucleotides align to TRBD1. The length of the CDR3 is 11 residues. CDR1 LGHDT and CDR2 YNNKEL come from the germline V gene (reference sequence). V lost 3 bases to trimming and J lost 11 bases; unmatched junction nucleotides: 2. CDR3 residues: CASSHRDRAFF. The CDR3 bases are TGTGCCAGCAGCCACAGGGACAGGGCTTTCTTT.

The CDR3 DNA reads TGTGCCAGTAGTATGGGGCCAACCGAGATATACAATGAGCAGTTCTTC. Protein product: CASSMGPTEIYNEQFF. The chain combines TRBV19 with TRBJ2-1; tentative D call: TRBD1 (5 bases). The CDR3 extends over 16 amino acids. The V end was cut by 3 bases, the J end by 4 bases, with 16 bases between. The V gene's germline CDR1 is LNHDA and CDR2 SQIVND (reference sequence).

This chain connects TRBV24-1 to TRBJ2-7, with TRBD2 as a possible D gene (6 bases). Looked up from germline, CDR1 is KGHDR and CDR2 is SFDVKD. Trimming cost V 5 bases and J 6 bases, with 13 bases left between them. The CDR3 is 13 amino acids. This CDR3 is CATSAWGVGEQYF. CDR3 in DNA: TGTGCCACCAGTGCCTGGGGGGTCGGCGAGCAGTACTTC.

The V call is TRBV7-7, the J call TRBJ2-3, with 7 bases that match TRBD1. Germline CDR1 reads SSHAT; CDR2 reads FNYEAQ (reference sequence). J lost 6 bases, V lost 4 bases, and 7 bases had no gene match. The CDR3 totals 14 residues. In DNA form, the CDR3 reads TGTGCCAGCAGCTCAGGGACAGAAACGGATACGCAGTATTTT. Its protein is CASSSGTETDTQYF.

This chain links TRBV7-9 with TRBJ1-1; D possibly corresponds to TRBD1 (6 bases). The V end was cut by 1 base, the J end by 4 bases, with 10 bases between. Looked up from germline, CDR1 is SEHNR and CDR2 is FQNEAQ (reference sequence). This CDR3 has 14 amino acids. The CDR3 DNA follows: TGTGCCAGCAGCTTAGGGGGGACATCCACTGAAGCTTTCTTT. Translated, it gives CASSLGGTSTEAFF.

This sequence joins TRBV6-1 and TRBJ1-5; D not resolved. Trimming removed 2 bases from V and 3 bases from J, with 8 bases in between. CDR3 length: 14 amino acids. Germline assignment: CDR1 MNHNS and CDR2 SASEGT. The CDR3 sequence is CASSESGNNQPQHF. The CDR3, as DNA: TGTGCCAGCAGTGAATCAGGTAACAATCAGCCCCAGCATTTT.

This clone was detected only once. This chain connects TRBV9 to TRBJ2-3, with 8 bases lining up with TRBD1. Trimming at V came to 4 bases and at J to 3 bases, leaving 4 bases not matched to a gene. The CDR3 is 14 residues long. CDR1 and CDR2 (germline): SGDLS, YYNGEE. For the CDR3, the DNA is TGTGCCAGCAGCCCTCGACAGGGGACAGATACGCAGTATTTT. This gives the protein CASSPRQGTDTQYF.

The chain combines TRBV5-1 with TRBJ2-5; 9 positions agree with TRBD1. Germline CDR1 reads SGHRS; CDR2 reads YFSETQ. The trim removed 4 bases at V and 5 bases at J, leaving 18 bases unmatched. This CDR3 contains 18 residues. This CDR3 is CASSTGLRGQGKEETQYF. As DNA, the CDR3 is TGCGCCAGCAGCACCGGCCTCCGCGGACAGGGGAAGGAGGAGACCCAGTACTTC.

This chain uses TRBV5-1 with TRBJ1-1; perhaps TRBD1 as D (6 bases). Germline loops: CDR1 SGHRS, CDR2 YFSETQ. The CDR3 runs to 13 residues. V was cut by 4 bases and J by 7 bases, with 14 bases left in between. The CDR3 DNA is TGCGCCAGCAGCCCACAGGGAGAGAGTGAAGCTTTCTTT. As protein: CASSPQGESEAFF.

The chain couples TRBV7-2 to TRBJ1-2, with D possibly TRBD1 on 6 matching bases. V lost 6 bases and J lost 6, with 14 bases in between. CDR1 and CDR2 from the germline V gene are SGHTA and FQGNSA. This CDR3 region has 13 residues. The CDR3 loop reads CASRSGVTDGYTF. CDR3 sequence (DNA): TGTGCCAGCAGGTCAGGGGTTACGGATGGCTACACCTTC.

The chain is built from TRBV7-3 and TRBJ2-2, with a tentative D call TRBD1 (6 bases). CDR1 is SGHTA, CDR2 FQGTGA, per germline. This CDR3 is built from 15 residues. The V and J ends lost 5 bases and 7 bases respectively, with 17 bases between them. The CDR3: CASSEGPGDGGELFF. In DNA form, the CDR3 reads TGTGCCAGCAGCGAGGGACCAGGGGACGGCGGGGAGCTGTTTTTT. Full variable domain (remainder filled in from reference TRBV7-3 and TRBJ2-2): GAGVSQTPSNKVTEKGKYVELRCDPISGHTALYWYRQSLGQGPEFLIYFQGTGAADDSGLPNDRFFAVRPEGSVSTLKIQRTERGDSAVYLCASSEGPGDGGELFFGEGSRLTVL.

The V gene is TRBV12-3 or TRBV12-4, the J gene TRBJ2-5; D might be TRBD1 (7 bases). Trimming cost V 6 bases and J 5 bases, with 13 bases left between them. CDR3 length: 13 amino acids. The CDR3 sequence: CASRAQGGETQYF. The CDR3 DNA reads as TGTGCCAGCAGAGCCCAGGGGGGCGAGACCCAGTACTTC.

This clone was found once. The rearrangement links TRBV19 to TRBJ2-3; D call uncertain. This CDR3 region has 14 residues. In germline, CDR1 is LNHDA, CDR2 SQIVND (reference sequence). The germline V and J ends were trimmed by 8 bases and 2 bases, with 14 bases remaining between them. The CDR3 protein is CASVPTASTDTQYF. The CDR3 region has the DNA TGTGCCAGTGTCCCCACCGCGTCCACAGATACGCAGTATTTT.

V gene TRBV5-1 combines with J gene TRBJ2-6; 7 bases are shared with TRBD1. The CDR3 contains 15 residues. Germline V gene lookup returns CDR1 SGHRS and CDR2 YFSETQ. The V gene end was trimmed by 4 bases and the J gene end by 2 bases; junction bases not matched to a gene: 3. The CDR3 region is CASSPDRAGANVLTF. The CDR3 DNA reads TGCGCCAGCAGCCCAGACAGGGCTGGGGCCAACGTCCTGACTTTC.

The chain links TRBV2 to TRBJ1-2; 7 nucleotides agree with TRBD1. This CDR3 comprises 14 residues. In germline, CDR1 is SNHLY, CDR2 FYNNEI. J gave up 5 bases and V 1 base, and 4 bases lay outside the gene matches. This chain's CDR3 is CASSEVTGAYGYTF. In nucleotides, the CDR3 is TGTGCCAGCAGTGAAGTTACAGGGGCTTATGGCTACACCTTC.

V and J are TRBV5-6 and TRBJ1-3; 7 nucleotides match TRBD1. CDR1 SGHDT and CDR2 YYEEEE come from the germline V gene. V lost 2 bases, J lost 4 bases, and 6 bases stayed unmatched. The CDR3 sequence is 15 residues long. This CDR3 is CASSLRQGRGNTIYF. The CDR3 DNA is TGTGCCAGCAGCTTACGACAGGGACGAGGAAACACCATATATTTT.

The V and J genes are TRBV6-2 or TRBV6-3 and TRBJ2-5, with 10 bases identical to TRBD2. The germline V gene has CDR1 MNHEY and CDR2 SVGEGT. CDR3 length: 19 amino acids. With 6 bases clipped from V and 2 bases from J, the junction kept 18 bases outside the gene matches. The CDR3 region is CASSSETLAGALWQETQYF. DNA of the CDR3: TGTGCCAGCAGCTCGGAAACCCTAGCGGGAGCATTGTGGCAAGAGACCCAGTACTTC.

J is TRBJ2-4 and V is TRBV19; D might be TRBD1 (5 bases). The CDR3 is 14 residues long. The ends were cut back, 5 bases at V and 0 bases at J, with 8 bases in the middle. Germline V CDR1 and CDR2: LNHDA, SQIVND (reference sequence). This CDR3 is CASSVRGAKNIQYF. The CDR3 bases are TGTGCCAGTAGTGTAAGGGGAGCCAAAAACATTCAGTACTTC.

This clone was observed many times. The chain couples TRBV27 to TRBJ2-7; a weak D match, TRBD1 (6 bases). The CDR3 consists of 14 residues. With 6 bases removed from V and 6 bases from J, the gap between germline ends came to 18 bases. Per the germline V gene, CDR1 is MNHEY and CDR2 is SMNVEV (reference sequence). CDR3 DNA sequence: TGTGCCAGCAGCGACTCCGGGACATCTGGCGAGCAGTACTTC. Amino acids: CASSDSGTSGEQYF.

This chain's CDR3 is CASSFTPNTEAFF. In nucleotides, the CDR3 is TGTGCCAGCAGTTTCACACCGAACACTGAAGCTTTCTTT. V usage is TRBV6-2 or TRBV6-3 and J usage is TRBJ1-1; D uncertain. The germline V gene encodes CDR1 MNHEY and CDR2 SVGEGT. This CDR3 comprises 13 residues. The V end was cut by 4 bases, the J end by 1 base, with 7 bases between.

The rearrangement joins TRBV5-1 to TRBJ2-5, with 11 bases aligning to TRBD2. In germline, CDR1 is SGHRS, CDR2 YFSETQ. With 2 bases clipped from V and 4 bases from J, the junction kept 4 bases outside the gene matches. This CDR3 is built from 15 residues. CDR3 DNA: TGCGCCAGCAGCTTACTAGCGGGAGATCTAGAGACCCAGTACTTC. It specifies CASSLLAGDLETQYF.

The gene calls are TRBV5-8 and TRBJ2-1, with 11 positions matching TRBD1. The CDR3 totals 17 residues. With V trimmed by 4 bases and J by 0 bases, 6 bases remained unmatched. Germline CDR1 reads SGHTS; CDR2 reads YDEGEE. The CDR3 is CASSPTGTGGSYNEQFF. DNA for the CDR3: TGTGCCAGCAGCCCCACCGGGACAGGGGGCTCCTACAATGAGCAGTTCTTC.